This T cell receptor beta chain was documented in a study of blood T cell repertoires in COVID-19. Study in general: The origin of the acute and convalescent COVID-19 samples was the United States, Italy and Spain. Sample material is recorded as cDNA or gDNA derived from T cells, B-cell-depleted T cells, or PBMCs.

Methods used by the authors: Cell counts per sample came from amplifying reference gene primers. Sequencing was performed with immunoSEQ multiplex PCR; in TCRdb, only in-frame clones are kept and a portion is missing. The V and J calls and clone size were taken over from that table, and D and trimming were inferred from the DNA. The repertoire holds fewer than 200,000 clones, with more than 80% as singletons. Germline CDR1 and CDR2: KGHSH and LQKENI. The CDR3 totals 13 residues. V was cut by 0 bases and J by 3 bases, with 3 bases left in between. The genes are TRBV18 and TRBJ2-1; no definite D call. The sequencing sample was made of peripheral blood. The receptor comes from a woman aged 60-70 years with acute or convalescent COVID-19. The chain's CDR3 is CASSPPVYNEQFF. Here the CDR3 DNA reads TGTGCCAGCTCACCACCCGTCTACAATGAGCAGTTCTTC.